These 11 T cell receptor beta chains were sequenced from one sample in a study of somatic mutations in cytotoxic T cells in rheumatoid arthritis. Sequencing used immunoSEQ multiplex PCR; TCRdb keeps in-frame clones, though not all of them. The repertoire includes fewer than 40,000 clones, approximately 78% of them detected once, and about 8.6% sits in the top ten. Sequenced material: CD8+ T cells sorted from blood. The receptors originated from an adult with rheumatoid arthritis.

CDR3 sequence: CASSLGAGLYNSPLHF. The CDR3 bases are TGTGCCAGCAGCTTGGGGGCAGGTCTCTATAATTCACCCCTCCACTTT. The V call is TRBV5-4, the J call TRBJ1-6; no reliable D call. The CDR3 covers 16 residues. The germline gives CDR1 SGHNT, CDR2 YYREEE (reference sequence). Trimming removed 0 bases from V and 3 bases from J, with 10 bases in between.

The chain carries TRBV7-9 and TRBJ1-1, with a tentative D call TRBD1 (5 bases). With 10 bases removed from V and 1 base from J, the gap between germline ends came to 13 bases. The CDR3 is made up of 13 amino acids. The germline CDR1 and CDR2 sequences are SEHNR and FQNEAQ (reference sequence). CDR3 DNA: TGTGCCACGTGGGGCAGGGAGAACACTGAAGCTTTCTTT. Translation gives CATWGRENTEAFF.

There are a few counts of this clone. The chain uses TRBV7-6 and TRBJ1-5, with D possibly matching TRBD1 (5 bases). V lost 5 bases, J lost 5 bases, and 10 bases lay in between. This CDR3 spans 13 amino acids. Germline values: CDR1 SGHVS, CDR2 FNYEAQ. CDR3 bases: TGTGCCAGCAGCCTCAGGGCTTATCAGCCCCAGCATTTT. Protein product: CASSLRAYQPQHF.

This clone was seen a few times. V gene TRBV30 combines with J gene TRBJ2-1; D ambiguous. Germline CDR1 and CDR2: GTSNPN and SVGIG (reference sequence). The CDR3 runs to 11 residues. The V gene lost 0 bases and the J gene lost 9 bases, with 6 bases spanning the gap. The CDR3 bases are TGTGCCTGGAGTGTTCTAGGTGAGCAGTTCTTC. This sequence encodes CAWSVLGEQFF.

V gene TRBV6-1 combines with J gene TRBJ2-6; perhaps TRBD1 as D (5 bases). Germline V gene data show CDR1 as MNHNS and CDR2 as SASEGT. This CDR3 is built from 15 residues. V was clipped by 4 bases and J by 1 base, with 8 bases between them. CDR3 in amino acids: CASSVGQSGANVLTF. CDR3 bases: TGTGCCAGCAGTGTGGGGCAATCTGGGGCCAACGTCCTGACTTTC.

The gene calls are TRBV5-6 and TRBJ2-7, with TRBD1 matching 7 bases. V gave up 6 bases and J gave up 3 bases; unmatched junction bases: 6. The germline V gene encodes CDR1 SGHDT and CDR2 YYEEEE. The CDR3 has 13 amino acids. CDR3 region: CASTPGQSYEQYF. CDR3 in DNA: TGTGCCAGCACCCCGGGACAGAGCTACGAGCAGTACTTC.

This chain joins TRBV14 and TRBJ1-2; a weak D match, TRBD1 (5 bases). V dropped 2 bases and J dropped 5 bases, with 15 bases sitting between them. Germline CDR1 reads SGHDN; CDR2 reads FVKESK. CDR3 length: 15 amino acids. Here the CDR3 reads CASSQTPGSRYGYTF. The CDR3 DNA sequence: TGTGCCAGCAGCCAAACCCCAGGGAGCCGGTATGGCTACACCTTC.

The chain is built from TRBV7-9 and TRBJ2-3; the match to TRBD2 covers 8 bases. Looked up from germline, CDR1 is SEHNR and CDR2 is FQNEAQ (reference sequence). This CDR3 has 17 residues. With V trimmed by 3 bases and J by 0 bases, 8 bases remained unmatched. The CDR3 bases are TGTGCCAGCAGCTTTCCCAAGACTAGCGTGAGCACAGATACGCAGTATTTT. This sequence encodes CASSFPKTSVSTDTQYF.

The chain has TRBV28 and TRBJ1-2; possible D gene TRBD1, 5 bases. V was pared by 3 bases and J by 7 bases, with 12 bases between. Germline V gene lookup returns CDR1 MDHEN and CDR2 SYDVKM. CDR3 length: 13 amino acids. The CDR3 nucleotides are TGTGCCAGCAGTTTTCAGGGTTTTTTTGGCTACACCTTC. Translated: CASSFQGFFGYTF.

The DNA of the CDR3 is TGCAGCGTCCAACTAGACAATGAGCAGTTCTTC. Amino acids: CSVQLDNEQFF. This sequence joins TRBV29-1 and TRBJ2-1; a weak D match, TRBD2 (5 bases). With 6 bases removed from V and 5 bases from J, the gap between germline ends came to 8 bases. This CDR3 is 11 amino acids long. Per the germline V gene, CDR1 is SQVTM and CDR2 is ANQGSEA.

By share, this clone ranks as medium-sized (0.01 to 0.1%). The chain joins TRBV9 to TRBJ2-5, with D possibly matching TRBD1 (6 bases). V was cut by 1 base and J by 7 bases, with 14 bases left in between. Germline V gene lookup returns CDR1 SGDLS and CDR2 YYNGEE. This CDR3 comprises 14 residues. The CDR3 reads CASSVNDLGGTQYF. The CDR3 coding sequence is TGTGCCAGCAGCGTAAATGACCTAGGGGGGACCCAGTACTTC.